This TCR beta chain was sequenced for a study of Graves' ophthalmopathy and Graves' hyperthyroidism. With 2 bases removed from V and 4 bases from J, the gap between germline ends came to 17 bases. Germline CDR1 is SGHTA and CDR2 is FQGTGA. CDR3 length: 17 amino acids. Amplified material comprised TCR beta CDR3 regions derived from RNA transcripts. HTBI primers served in a first-round RT-PCR, which a second-round multiplex PCR followed. TCRdb re-analysed the multiplex PCR reads in MiXCR, keeping a single row per CDR3 protein. The sample comprises about 740,000 distinct CDR3 sequences, roughly 41% of which are singletons, and around 40% rests with the top ten. This clonotype was recorded once.

This TCR derives from an adult man with Graves' ophthalmopathy. The chain links TRBV7-3 to TRBJ1-4; no reliable D call. Sequencing input: peripheral blood. The CDR3 DNA sequence: TGTGCCAGCAGCTTAGGCCCGGCAGAGTTAAATAATGAAAAACTGTTTTTT. Amino acids: CASSLGPAELNNEKLFF.